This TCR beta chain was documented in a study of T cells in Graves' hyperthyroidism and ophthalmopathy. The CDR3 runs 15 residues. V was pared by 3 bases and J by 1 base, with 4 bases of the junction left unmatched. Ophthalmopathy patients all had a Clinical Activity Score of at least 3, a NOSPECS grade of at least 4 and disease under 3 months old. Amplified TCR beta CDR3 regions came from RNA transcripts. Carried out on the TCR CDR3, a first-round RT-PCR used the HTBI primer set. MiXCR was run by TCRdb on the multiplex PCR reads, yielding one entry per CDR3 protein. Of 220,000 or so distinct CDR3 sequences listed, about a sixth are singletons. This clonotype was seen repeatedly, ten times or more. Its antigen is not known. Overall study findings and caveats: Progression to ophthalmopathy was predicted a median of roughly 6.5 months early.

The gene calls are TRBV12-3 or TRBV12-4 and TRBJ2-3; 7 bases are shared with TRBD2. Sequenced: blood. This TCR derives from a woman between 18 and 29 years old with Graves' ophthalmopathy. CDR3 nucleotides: TGTGCCAGCAGTTTGGCGGGGGAGGGCACAGATACGCAGTATTTT. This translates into CASSLAGEGTDTQYF.